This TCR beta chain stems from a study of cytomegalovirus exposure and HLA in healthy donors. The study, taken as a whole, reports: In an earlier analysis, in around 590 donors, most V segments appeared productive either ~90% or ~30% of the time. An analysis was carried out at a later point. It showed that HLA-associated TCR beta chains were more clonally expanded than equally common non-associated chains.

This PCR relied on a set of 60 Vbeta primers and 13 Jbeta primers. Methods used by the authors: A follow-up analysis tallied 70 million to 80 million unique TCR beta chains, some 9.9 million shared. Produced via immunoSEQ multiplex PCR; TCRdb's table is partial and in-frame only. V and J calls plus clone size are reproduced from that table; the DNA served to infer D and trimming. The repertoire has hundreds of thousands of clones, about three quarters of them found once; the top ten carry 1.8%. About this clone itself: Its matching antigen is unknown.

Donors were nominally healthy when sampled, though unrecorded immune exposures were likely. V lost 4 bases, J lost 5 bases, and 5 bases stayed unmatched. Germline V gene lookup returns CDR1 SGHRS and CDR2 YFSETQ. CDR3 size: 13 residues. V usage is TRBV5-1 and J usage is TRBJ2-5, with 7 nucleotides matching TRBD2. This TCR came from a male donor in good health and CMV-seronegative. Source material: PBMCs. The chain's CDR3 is CASSPGSGETQYF. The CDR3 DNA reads TGCGCCAGCAGCCCCGGTAGCGGGGAGACCCAGTACTTC.